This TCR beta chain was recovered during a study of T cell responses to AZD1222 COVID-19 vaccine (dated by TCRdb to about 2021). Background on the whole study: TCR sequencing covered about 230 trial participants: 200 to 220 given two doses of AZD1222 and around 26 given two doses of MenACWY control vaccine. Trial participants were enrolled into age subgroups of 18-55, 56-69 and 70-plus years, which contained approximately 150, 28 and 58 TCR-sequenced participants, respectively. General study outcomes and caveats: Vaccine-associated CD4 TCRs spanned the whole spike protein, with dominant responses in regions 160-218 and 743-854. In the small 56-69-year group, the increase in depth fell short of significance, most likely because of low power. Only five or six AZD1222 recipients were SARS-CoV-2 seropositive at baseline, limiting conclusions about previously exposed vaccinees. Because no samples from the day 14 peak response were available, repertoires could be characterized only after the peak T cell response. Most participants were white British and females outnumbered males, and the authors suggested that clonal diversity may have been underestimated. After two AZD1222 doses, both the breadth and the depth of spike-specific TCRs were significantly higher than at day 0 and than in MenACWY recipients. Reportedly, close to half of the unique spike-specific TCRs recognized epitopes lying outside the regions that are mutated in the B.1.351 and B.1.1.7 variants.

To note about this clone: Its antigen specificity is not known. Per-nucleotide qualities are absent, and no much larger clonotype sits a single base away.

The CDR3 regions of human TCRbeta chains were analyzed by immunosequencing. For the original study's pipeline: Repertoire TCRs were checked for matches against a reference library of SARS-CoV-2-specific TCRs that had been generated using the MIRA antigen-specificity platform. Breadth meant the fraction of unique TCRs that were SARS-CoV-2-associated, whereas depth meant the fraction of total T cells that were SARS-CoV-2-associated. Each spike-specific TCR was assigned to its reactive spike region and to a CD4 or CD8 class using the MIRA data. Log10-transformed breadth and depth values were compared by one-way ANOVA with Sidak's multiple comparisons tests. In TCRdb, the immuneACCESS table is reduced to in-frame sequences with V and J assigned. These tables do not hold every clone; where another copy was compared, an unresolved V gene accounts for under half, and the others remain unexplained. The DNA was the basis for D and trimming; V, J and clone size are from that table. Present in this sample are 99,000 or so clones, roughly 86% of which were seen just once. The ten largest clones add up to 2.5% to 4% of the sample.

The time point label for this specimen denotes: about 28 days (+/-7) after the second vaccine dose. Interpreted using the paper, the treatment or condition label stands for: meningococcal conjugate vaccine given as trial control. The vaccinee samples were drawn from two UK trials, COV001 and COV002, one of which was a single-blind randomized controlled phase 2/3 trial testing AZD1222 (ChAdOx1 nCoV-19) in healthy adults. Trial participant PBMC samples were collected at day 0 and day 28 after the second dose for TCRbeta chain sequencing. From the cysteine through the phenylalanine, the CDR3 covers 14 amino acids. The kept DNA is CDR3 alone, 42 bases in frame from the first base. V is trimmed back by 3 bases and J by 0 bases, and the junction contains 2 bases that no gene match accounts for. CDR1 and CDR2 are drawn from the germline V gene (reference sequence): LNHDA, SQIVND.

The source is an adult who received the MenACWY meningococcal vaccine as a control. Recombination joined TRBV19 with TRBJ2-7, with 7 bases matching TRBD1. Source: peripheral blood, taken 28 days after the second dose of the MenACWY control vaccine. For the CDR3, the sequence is CASSIGTASYEQYF. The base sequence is TGTGCCAGTAGTATTGGGACAGCCTCCTACGAGCAGTACTTC.